The 12 T cell receptor beta chains given below trace back to one sample, sequenced in a study of CD8 T cells in Susac syndrome. The RNA, roughly 0.45 to 1 ug, was put through reverse transcription using random hexamers. MiXCR was run by TCRdb on the immunoSEQ multiplex PCR reads, yielding one entry per CDR3 protein. The data contain 200,000 or so distinct CDR3 sequences, about 94% of them singletons. The sample was CD8+ T cells from PBMCs. These receptors came from a human donor with multiple sclerosis.

The DNA for the CDR3 is TGTGCCAGCAGCGTCGCCACAGGGGGCCGGGGCTACACCTTC. Translation gives CASSVATGGRGYTF. This chain joins TRBV9 and TRBJ1-2, with 9 nucleotides matching TRBD1. The V gene's germline CDR1 is SGDLS and CDR2 YYNGEE. The CDR3 extends over 14 amino acids. The ends lost 2 bases at V and 8 bases at J; junction bases unmatched: 7.

The V and J genes are TRBV7-9 and TRBJ1-3; no reliable D call. V lost 2 bases, J lost 0 bases, and 8 bases lay in between. This CDR3 is 15 amino acids long. Germline lookup yields CDR1 SEHNR and CDR2 FQNEAQ (reference sequence). The CDR3 is CASSLRVASGNTIYF. The CDR3 DNA is TGTGCCAGCAGCTTAAGGGTCGCCTCTGGAAACACCATATATTTT.

This clonotype has just one count. The V gene is TRBV3-1, the J gene TRBJ2-5; the match to TRBD1 covers 11 bases. Germline V gene sequence: CDR1 LGHDT, CDR2 YNNKEL (reference sequence). Unmatched junction bases numbered 11, after V lost 0 bases and J lost 5 bases. This CDR3 region has 18 residues. CDR3 bases: TGTGCCAGCAGCCAAGATCCAAGGGACAGGGGGATGGAGGAGACCCAGTACTTC. It codes for CASSQDPRDRGMEETQYF.

This chain joins TRBV7-3 and TRBJ2-1; 9 bases map to TRBD2. Germline V gene lookup returns CDR1 SGHTA and CDR2 FQGTGA. The CDR3 is 18 amino acids. Trimming removed 1 base from V and 8 bases from J; junction bases left unmatched: 15. The DNA for the CDR3 is TGTGCCAGCAGCTTAATTCCGACCCTTAGCGGGGGAATTGATGAGCAGTTCTTC. Its translation is CASSLIPTLSGGIDEQFF. The complete variable domain, with remaining parts taken from reference TRBV7-3 and TRBJ2-1, reads GAGVSQTPSNKVTEKGKYVELRCDPISGHTALYWYRQSLGQGPEFLIYFQGTGAADDSGLPNDRFFAVRPEGSVSTLKIQRTERGDSAVYLCASSLIPTLSGGIDEQFFGPGTRLTVL.

The chain joins TRBV9 to TRBJ2-1, with 8 bases that match TRBD2. CDR1 is SGDLS, CDR2 YYNGEE, per germline. The length of the CDR3 is 14 residues. Unmatched junction bases numbered 7, after V lost 0 bases and J lost 11 bases. In DNA, the CDR3 is TGTGCCAGCAGCGTAGCGGGGGGGCCAATTAAGCAGTTCTTC. Protein: CASSVAGGPIKQFF.

The chain carries TRBV9 and TRBJ1-2; D is unclear. This CDR3 contains 13 residues. V was shortened by 0 bases and J by 6 bases, with 9 bases between the two germline ends. The germline CDR1 and CDR2 sequences are SGDLS and YYNGEE. CDR3 coding DNA: TGTGCCAGCAGCGTAGGTACAGACGATGGCTACACCTTC. Protein sequence: CASSVGTDDGYTF.

V gene TRBV7-2 combines with J gene TRBJ2-5; D ambiguous. CDR1 is SGHTA and CDR2 is FQGNSA in the germline V gene. Trimming removed 4 bases from V and 5 bases from J, with 14 bases in between. CDR3 size: 14 residues. CDR3 sequence reads: CASSSRLVMETQYF. The CDR3 nucleotides are TGTGCCAGCAGCTCCCGGCTAGTGATGGAGACCCAGTACTTC. Looking up the rest from reference TRBV7-2 and TRBJ2-5 gives the full variable domain: GAGVSQSPSNKVTEKGKDVELRCDPISGHTALYWYRQSLGQGLEFLIYFQGNSAPDKSGLPSDRFSAERTGGSVSTLTIQRTQQEDSAVYLCASSSRLVMETQYFGPGTRLLVL.

The chain links TRBV2 to TRBJ1-2, with D uncertain. The V end was cut by 1 base, the J end by 4 bases, with 13 bases between. Germline V CDR1 and CDR2: SNHLY, FYNNEI. This CDR3 has 15 residues. The CDR3: CASSEGLGFGYGYTF. The CDR3 nucleotides read TGTGCCAGCAGTGAAGGGCTAGGGTTTGGCTATGGCTACACCTTC.

The rearrangement links TRBV7-3 to TRBJ2-2, with D possibly being TRBD1 (5 bases). The V gene's germline CDR1 is SGHTA and CDR2 FQGTGA. Trimming pared 10 bases from V and 2 bases from J, leaving 14 bases between. CDR3 length equals 14 residues. CDR3 sequence: CAISTQGNTGELFF. The CDR3 nucleotides are TGTGCCATCTCCACTCAGGGAAACACCGGGGAGCTGTTTTTT.

The chain carries TRBV2 and TRBJ1-1; D is possibly TRBD1 (6 bases). The CDR3 is 13 residues long. Germline CDR1 SNHLY, CDR2 FYNNEI. The ends were cut back, 3 bases at V and 7 bases at J, with 12 bases in the middle. The CDR3 coding sequence is TGTGCCAGCAGTGAGTTGGGGACATTTGAAGCTTTCTTT. It encodes CASSELGTFEAFF.

The J gene is TRBJ1-5, the V gene TRBV30, with 10 positions matching TRBD1. This CDR3 spans 16 amino acids. Germline V gene data show CDR1 as GTSNPN and CDR2 as SVGIG (reference sequence). V lost 2 bases to trimming and J lost 5 bases; unmatched junction nucleotides: 9. In DNA form, the CDR3 reads TGTGCCTGGAGTACACCGACAGGGGGCTCAGATCAGCCCCAGCATTTT. Its translation is CAWSTPTGGSDQPQHF. The full variable domain, rest sourced from reference TRBV30 and TRBJ1-5, is SQTIHQWPATLVQPVGSPLSLECTVEGTSNPNLYWYRQAAGRGLQLLFYSVGIGQISSEVPQNLSASRPQDRQFILSSKKLLLSDSGFYLCAWSTPTGGSDQPQHFGDGTRLSIL.

The rearrangement links TRBV7-2 to TRBJ2-6; D gene unclear. The CDR3 contains 18 residues. V dropped 5 bases and J dropped 2 bases, with 19 bases sitting between them. Germline assignment: CDR1 SGHTA and CDR2 FQGNSA. The CDR3 reads CASSPHPPAAAGANVLTF. The CDR3 coding sequence is TGTGCCAGCAGCCCCCATCCCCCGGCGGCGGCTGGGGCCAACGTCCTGACTTTC.